A single T cell receptor beta chain is shown here with its context. This entry belongs to a study of shared clonotypes between healthy human individuals. TCRdb keeps only in-frame clones here, not all; method: immunoSEQ multiplex PCR. Counted here are roughly 1,000,000 clones, 75% to 85% occurring once; the ten biggest clones make up about 0.52%. The sequencing input was memory CD4+ T cells from PBMCs. Specified subset: CD45RA-negative fraction. This TCR derives from a man aged 18 to 35 in good health. Some clones in this sample may be carry-over from other donors' samples.

CDR3 nucleotides: TGCGCCAGCAGCCCCCCAGAGGGATCAAGTGGCTACACCTTC. It translates to CASSPPEGSSGYTF. This chain connects TRBV5-1 to TRBJ1-2, with D unclear. This CDR3 has 14 residues. Trimming took off 4 bases at V and 7 bases at J, with 17 bases between the two ends. Looked up from germline, CDR1 is SGHRS and CDR2 is YFSETQ.